This T cell receptor (beta chain) was sequenced for a study of naive and memory T cell subsets. Points from the study as a whole: Over 85% of naive TCR sequences appeared only once, unlike memory subsets. Diversity fell and Gini index rose from naive through CM, EM, EMRA.

Two oligonucleotides, mixed equimolar, formed the beta constant-region primer covering TRBC1 and TRBC2. Ligated cDNA was amplified by four rounds of PCR with nested alpha and beta constant-region primers and SP2. MiXCR was run by TCRdb on the UMI-ligation and nested PCR reads, yielding one entry per CDR3 protein. The sample includes approximately 80,000 distinct CDR3 sequences, roughly 9.3% of them seen just once. Points on this clonotype: As yet, its antigen is unknown. A much bigger clone sits one base away, suggesting this may be a read error.

The CDR3 is 16 amino acids. Germline V gene sequence: CDR1 SNHLY, CDR2 FYNNEI. J gave up 5 bases and V 8 bases, and 16 bases lay outside the gene matches. This receptor was taken from a human donor in good health. V gene TRBV2 combines with J gene TRBJ2-7; 9 nucleotides line up with TRBD1. The sample comprised naive CD8+ T cells from blood. The CDR3 DNA is TGTGCCAGCGGCCAGACCGGGACAGGGACTACCAACGAGCAGTACTTC. Its protein product is CASGQTGTGTTNEQYF.